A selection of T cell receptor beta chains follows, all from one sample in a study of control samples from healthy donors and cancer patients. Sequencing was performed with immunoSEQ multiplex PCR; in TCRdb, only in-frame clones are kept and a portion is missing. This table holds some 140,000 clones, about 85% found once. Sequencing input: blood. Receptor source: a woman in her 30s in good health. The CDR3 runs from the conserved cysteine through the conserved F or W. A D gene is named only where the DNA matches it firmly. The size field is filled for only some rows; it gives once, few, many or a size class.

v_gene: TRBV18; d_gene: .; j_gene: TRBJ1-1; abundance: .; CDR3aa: CASSPSGGMNTEAFF; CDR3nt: TGTGCCAGCTCACCTTCGGGGGGTATGAACACTGAAGCTTTCTTT
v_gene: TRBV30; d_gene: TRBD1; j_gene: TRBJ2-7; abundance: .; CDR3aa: CAWGNRGSYEQYF; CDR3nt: TGTGCCTGGGGAAACAGGGGGTCCTACGAGCAGTACTTC
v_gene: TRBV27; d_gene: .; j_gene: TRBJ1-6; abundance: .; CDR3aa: CASSLRASSYNSPLHF; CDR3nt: TGTGCCAGCAGTTTAAGGGCAAGCTCCTATAATTCACCCCTCCACTTT
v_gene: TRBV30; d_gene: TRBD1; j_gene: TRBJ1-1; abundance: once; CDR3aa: CAQGQSEAFF; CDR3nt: TGTGCCCAGGGACAGAGTGAAGCTTTCTTT
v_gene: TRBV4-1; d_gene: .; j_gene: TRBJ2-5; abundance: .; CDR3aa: CASSQAPGGPEETQYF; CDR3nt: TGCGCCAGCAGCCAAGCGCCTGGGGGTCCGGAAGAGACCCAGTACTTC
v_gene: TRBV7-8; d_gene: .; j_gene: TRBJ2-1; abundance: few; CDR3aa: CASSFAGTSSYNEQFF; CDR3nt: TGTGCCAGCAGCTTCGCCGGGACGAGCTCCTACAATGAGCAGTTCTTC
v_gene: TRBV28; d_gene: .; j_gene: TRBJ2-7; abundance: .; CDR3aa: CASSLGVFPYEQYF; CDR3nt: TGTGCCAGCAGTTTAGGGGTGTTCCCCTACGAGCAGTACTTC
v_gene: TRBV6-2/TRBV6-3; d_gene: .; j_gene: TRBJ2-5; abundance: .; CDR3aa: CASSPRLGGETQYF; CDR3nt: TGTGCCAGCAGCCCAAGACTAGGAGGAGAGACCCAGTACTTC
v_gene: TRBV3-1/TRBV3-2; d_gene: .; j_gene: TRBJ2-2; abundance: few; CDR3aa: CASSLRGPRSGELFF; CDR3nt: TGTGCCAGCAGCCTCCGGGGCCCGAGATCCGGGGAGCTGTTTTTT
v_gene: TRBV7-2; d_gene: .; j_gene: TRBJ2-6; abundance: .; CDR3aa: CATRRTASSGANVLTF; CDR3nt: TGTGCCACCAGGAGGACGGCCAGCTCTGGGGCCAACGTCCTGACTTTC
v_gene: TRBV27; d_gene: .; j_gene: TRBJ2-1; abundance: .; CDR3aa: CASTRTVPINNEQFF; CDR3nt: TGTGCCAGCACGCGGACCGTACCGATTAACAATGAGCAGTTCTTC
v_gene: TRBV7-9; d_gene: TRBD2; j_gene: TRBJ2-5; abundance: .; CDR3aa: CASSPKSSGGQETQYF; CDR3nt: TGTGCCAGCAGCCCGAAATCTAGCGGGGGCCAAGAGACCCAGTACTTC
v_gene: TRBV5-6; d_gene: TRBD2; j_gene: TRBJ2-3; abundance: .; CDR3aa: CASSLGSSGFTDTQYF; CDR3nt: TGTGCCAGCAGCTTAGGGTCTAGCGGATTCACAGATACGCAGTATTTT
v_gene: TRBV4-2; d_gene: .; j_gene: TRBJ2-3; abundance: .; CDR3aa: CASSQRRNTDTQYF; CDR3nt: TGTGCCAGCAGCCAACGGCGGAACACAGATACGCAGTATTTT
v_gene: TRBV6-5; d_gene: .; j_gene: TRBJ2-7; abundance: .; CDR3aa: CASIRPGETYEQYF; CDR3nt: TGTGCCAGCATCAGACCGGGAGAAACCTACGAGCAGTACTTC
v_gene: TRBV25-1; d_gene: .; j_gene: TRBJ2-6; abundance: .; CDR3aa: CASSASARGTSGANVLTF; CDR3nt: TGTGCCAGCAGTGCGTCGGCCAGGGGTACCTCTGGGGCCAACGTCCTGACTTTC
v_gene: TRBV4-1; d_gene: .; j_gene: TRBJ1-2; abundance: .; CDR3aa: CASSQDDGSNYGYTF; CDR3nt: TGCGCCAGCAGCCAAGATGACGGTTCTAACTATGGCTACACCTTC
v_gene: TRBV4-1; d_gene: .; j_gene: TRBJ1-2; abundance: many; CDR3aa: CASSQDPGGVPLYGYTF; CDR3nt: TGCGCCAGCAGCCAAGACCCCGGGGGGGTTCCACTATATGGCTACACCTTC
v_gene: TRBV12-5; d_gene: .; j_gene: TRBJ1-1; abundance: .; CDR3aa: CASGQDLDTEAFF; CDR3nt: TGTGCTAGTGGTCAGGACCTAGACACTGAAGCTTTCTTT
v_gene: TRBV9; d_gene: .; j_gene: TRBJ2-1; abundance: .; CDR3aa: CASSVTGQPYNEQFF; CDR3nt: TGTGCCAGCAGCGTTACAGGGCAGCCCTACAATGAGCAGTTCTTC
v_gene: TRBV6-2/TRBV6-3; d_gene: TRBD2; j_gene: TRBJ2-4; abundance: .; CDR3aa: CASSYPLVRSGTLAKNIQYF; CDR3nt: TGTGCCAGCAGTTACCCCCTCGTTCGAAGCGGGACTCTAGCCAAAAACATTCAGTACTTC
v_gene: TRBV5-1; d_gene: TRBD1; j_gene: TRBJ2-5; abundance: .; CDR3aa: CASSTQGVQETQYF; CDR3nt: TGCGCCAGCAGCACGCAGGGGGTCCAGGAGACCCAGTACTTC